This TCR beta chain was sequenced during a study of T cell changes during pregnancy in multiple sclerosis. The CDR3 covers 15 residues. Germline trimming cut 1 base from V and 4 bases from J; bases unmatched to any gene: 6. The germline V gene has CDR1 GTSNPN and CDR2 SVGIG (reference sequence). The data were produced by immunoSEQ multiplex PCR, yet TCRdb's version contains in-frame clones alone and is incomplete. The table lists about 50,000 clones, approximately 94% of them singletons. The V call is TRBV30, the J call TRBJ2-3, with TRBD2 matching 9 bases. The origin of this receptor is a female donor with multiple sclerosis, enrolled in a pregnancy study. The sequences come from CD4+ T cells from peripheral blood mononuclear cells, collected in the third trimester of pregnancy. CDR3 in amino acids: CAWSAWRGGSDTQYF. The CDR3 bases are TGTGCCTGGAGTGCCTGGCGGGGGGGCTCAGATACGCAGTATTTT.